Each of the 30 T cell receptor beta chains below was sequenced from the same sample in a study of blood T cell repertoires in COVID-19. Only in-frame clones appear in the TCRdb table, and some are missing; sequencing was by immunoSEQ multiplex PCR. The sample contains 300,000 to 350,000 clones, roughly 90% of which appear only once. The specimen sequenced was PBMCs or T cells enriched from blood (not recorded which). These TCRs come from a woman aged 30 to 39 who had been exposed to COVID-19.

The rearrangement links TRBV5-5 to TRBJ2-5, with a possible D match to TRBD2 (7 bases). Germline-derived CDR1 and CDR2 are SGHKS and YYEKEE (reference sequence). The CDR3 runs to 14 residues. The germline V and J ends were trimmed by 7 bases and 1 base, with 14 bases remaining between them. CDR3 DNA sequence: TGTGCCAGCGGCCGAGGGGGGGCCCAAGAGACCCAGTACTTC. Translation gives CASGRGGAQETQYF. The full variable domain, with the rest looked up from reference TRBV5-5 and TRBJ2-5, is DAGVTQSPTHLIKTRGQQVTLRCSPISGHKSVSWYQQVLGQGPQFIFQYYEKEERGRGNFPDRFSARQFPNYSSELNVNALLLGDSALYLCASGRGGAQETQYFGPGTRLLVL.

The chain combines TRBV11-3 with TRBJ2-3, with a tentative D call TRBD2 (5 bases). Germline values: CDR1 SGHNT, CDR2 YENEEA. V gave up 1 base and J gave up 4 bases, with 9 bases separating them. The CDR3 is 14 residues long. The CDR3: CASSLGADPDTQYF. CDR3 bases: TGTGCCAGCAGCTTAGGAGCGGACCCAGATACGCAGTATTTT.

This rearrangement joins TRBV18 to TRBJ2-1, with 7 bases aligning to TRBD2. CDR1 KGHSH and CDR2 LQKENI come from the germline V gene. With 2 bases clipped from V and 8 bases from J, the junction kept 6 bases outside the gene matches. The CDR3 contains 14 residues. CDR3 nucleotide sequence: TGTGCCAGCTCACCAGCGGGAGTTTTAGATGAGCAGTTCTTC. Its protein is CASSPAGVLDEQFF.

The J gene is TRBJ2-3, the V gene TRBV28; maybe TRBD2 (6 bases). CDR3 length: 14 residues. Looked up from germline, CDR1 is MDHEN and CDR2 is SYDVKM. The ends were cut back, 11 bases at V and 2 bases at J, with 17 bases in the middle. This CDR3 reads CAGSGGTPTDTQYF. The DNA of the CDR3 is TGTGCCGGGAGTGGGGGGACTCCCACAGATACGCAGTATTTT.

This sequence joins TRBV5-6 and TRBJ1-2; TRBD1 matches at 11 bases. Trimming cost V 3 bases and J 4 bases; bases outside gene matches: 5. The CDR3 length is 15 residues. Per the germline V gene, CDR1 is SGHDT and CDR2 is YYEEEE. The chain's CDR3 is CASSSEGTGGYGYTF. The CDR3 DNA is TGTGCCAGCAGCTCCGAAGGGACAGGGGGCTATGGCTACACCTTC.

The chain has TRBV6-4 and TRBJ1-4, with D possibly TRBD1 on 5 matching bases. The germline CDR1 and CDR2 sequences are MRHNA and SNTAGT. The ends were cut back, 3 bases at V and 6 bases at J, with 14 bases in the middle. The CDR3 covers 15 residues. CDR3 nucleotides: TGTGCCAGCAGTGAAGGCCCGGACAATGATGAAAAACTGTTTTTT. It codes for CASSEGPDNDEKLFF.

This clone was observed once. This chain connects TRBV5-1 to TRBJ1-1; no definite D call. The V end lost 7 bases, the J end lost 1 base, and 11 bases lay between the germline ends. Per the germline V gene, CDR1 is SGHRS and CDR2 is YFSETQ. The CDR3 length is 13 residues. CDR3 DNA sequence: TGCGCCAGCTTCCTAGACGGGAACACTGAAGCTTTCTTT. This encodes CASFLDGNTEAFF.

The rearrangement joins TRBV28 to TRBJ1-1, with D uncertain. Deletions cut 4 bases from V and 11 bases from J, with 14 bases between. CDR1 and CDR2 (germline): MDHEN, SYDVKM. The CDR3 covers 12 residues. In DNA form, the CDR3 reads TGTGCCAGCAGTTCCGGTCCCATAAGTGCTTTCTTT. It translates to CASSSGPISAFF.

The gene calls are TRBV12-3 or TRBV12-4 and TRBJ1-2; D remains ambiguous. The CDR3 has 13 amino acids. V was clipped by 6 bases and J by 4 bases, with 12 bases between them. The CDR3 protein is CASSPPRGYGYTF. CDR3 nucleotides: TGTGCCAGCAGCCCACCCCGCGGCTATGGCTACACCTTC.

The CDR3 spells CASSLTSGPNEQFF. Written as DNA, the CDR3 is TGTGCCAGCAGCTTAACCAGCGGCCCCAATGAGCAGTTCTTC. The genes are TRBV7-3 and TRBJ2-1; possible D gene TRBD2, 5 bases. This CDR3 is built from 14 residues. In germline, CDR1 is SGHTA, CDR2 FQGTGA. The ends were cut back, 0 bases at V and 6 bases at J, with 9 bases in the middle.

The V and J genes are TRBV6-2 or TRBV6-3 and TRBJ2-7, with D hard to call. V lost 5 bases and J lost 0, with 20 bases in between. This CDR3 is built from 17 residues. Germline values: CDR1 MNHEY, CDR2 SVGEGT. The CDR3 bases are TGTGCCAGCAGTGACCCCGCCAACAGAAAACTCTCCTACGAGCAGTACTTC. Its protein is CASSDPANRKLSYEQYF.

The chain carries TRBV3-1 (or the pseudogene TRBV3-2) and TRBJ1-1; 9 bases align to TRBD1. The CDR3 length is 15 residues. Trimming took 4 bases from V and 3 from J; bases not matched to a gene: 6. From germline, CDR1 is LGHDT and CDR2 YNNKEL (reference sequence). The CDR3 loop reads CASSRRWTGDTEAFF. CDR3 nucleotide sequence: TGTGCCAGCAGCCGTCGGTGGACAGGGGACACTGAAGCTTTCTTT.

The gene calls are TRBV5-1 and TRBJ1-2, with TRBD1 identical over 12 bases. V shed 3 bases, J shed 8 bases, and the junction held 5 bases outside the gene matches. The CDR3 is 14 amino acids. Germline V gene lookup returns CDR1 SGHRS and CDR2 YFSETQ. CDR3 nucleotides: TGCGCCAGCAGCTCGGGACAGGGGGCGCCCGGCTACACCTTC. Encoded protein: CASSSGQGAPGYTF.

The rearrangement links TRBV28 to TRBJ1-1; no firm D call. The V and J ends lost 5 bases and 8 bases respectively, with 12 bases between them. The CDR3 totals 12 residues. Germline V gene data show CDR1 as MDHEN and CDR2 as SYDVKM. The CDR3 DNA sequence: TGTGCCAGCAGTGGCGGGCCTCGGGAAGCTTTCTTT. Translation gives CASSGGPREAFF. Full variable domain (missing parts from reference TRBV28 and TRBJ1-1): DVKVTQSSRYLVKRTGEKVFLECVQDMDHENMFWYRQDPGLGLRLIYFSYDVKMKEKGDIPEGYSVSREKKERFSLILESASTNQTSMYLCASSGGPREAFFGQGTRLTVV.

CDR3 DNA: TGCGCCAGCAGCTTGGCTCTAGCCCCGGACGCAGATACGCAGTATTTT. Protein: CASSLALAPDADTQYF. The rearrangement uses TRBV5-1 and TRBJ2-3, with D perhaps TRBD2 (5 bases). Germline assignment: CDR1 SGHRS and CDR2 YFSETQ. V was cut by 0 bases and J by 4 bases, with 15 bases left in between. This CDR3 is built from 16 residues. The full variable domain, its missing parts supplied by reference TRBV5-1 and TRBJ2-3, is KAGVTQTPRYLIKTRGQQVTLSCSPISGHRSVSWYQQTPGQGLQFLFEYFSETQRNKGNFPGRFSGRQFSNSRSEMNVSTLELGDSALYLCASSLALAPDADTQYFGPGTRLTVL.

This clone has just a few counts. The genes are TRBV12-5 and TRBJ1-4; 7 bases are shared with TRBD1. Losses at the gene ends were 5 bases for V and 6 bases for J; bases not matched to a gene: 3. Germline values: CDR1 LGHNT, CDR2 FRNRAP. The CDR3 extends over 13 amino acids. The CDR3 DNA reads TGTGCTAGTGGTCTCGGGACAGATGAAAAACTGTTTTTT. Protein: CASGLGTDEKLFF.

This clone was observed once. The J gene is TRBJ1-1, the V gene TRBV5-1; 7 bases agree with TRBD1. CDR1 is SGHRS, CDR2 YFSETQ, per germline. Germline trimming cut 4 bases from V and 7 bases from J; bases unmatched to any gene: 10. The CDR3 has 14 residues. This CDR3 reads CASSPEEGANEAFF. The DNA of the CDR3 is TGCGCCAGCAGCCCCGAGGAGGGGGCGAATGAAGCTTTCTTT.

The chain couples TRBV19 to TRBJ1-4; 12 nucleotides match TRBD1. This CDR3 contains 13 residues. Germline CDR1 reads LNHDA; CDR2 reads SQIVND (reference sequence). V trimming: 5 bases; J trimming: 14 bases; junction bases outside the gene matches: 6. The CDR3 protein is CASSGDRGRWLFF. For the CDR3, the DNA is TGTGCCAGTAGTGGGGACAGGGGGCGTTGGCTGTTTTTT.

Turning to this clone: The sample has other DNA sequences that encode this CDR3 too. The chain couples TRBV19 to TRBJ2-5; a possible D gene is TRBD1 (5 bases). The CDR3 runs 13 residues. Germline V lookup: CDR1 LNHDA, CDR2 SQIVND (reference sequence). Trimming left V 3 bases short and J 1 base short, with 6 bases between. In DNA, the CDR3 is TGTGCCAGTAGTATTGGGGCCCAAGAGACCCAGTACTTC. It encodes CASSIGAQETQYF.

The chain recombines TRBV19 with TRBJ1-5; D not resolved. Germline CDR1 and CDR2: LNHDA and SQIVND (reference sequence). CDR3 length: 15 residues. Trimming took off 5 bases at V and 3 bases at J, with 14 bases between the two ends. The CDR3 nucleotides are TGTGCCAGTAGTCCCTATGACATCCTCAATCAGCCCCAGCATTTT. Protein product: CASSPYDILNQPQHF.

The chain is built from TRBV18 and TRBJ1-5, with 8 bases matching TRBD1. The CDR3 consists of 16 residues. V lost 5 bases to trimming and J lost 4 bases; unmatched junction nucleotides: 10. CDR1 is KGHSH and CDR2 is LQKENI in the germline V gene. The CDR3: CASSTRPGGRNQPQHF. In nucleotides, the CDR3 is TGTGCCAGCTCAACCCGGCCAGGGGGCCGTAATCAGCCCCAGCATTTT.

Concerning this clone itself: In the same sample, other DNA sequences code for this CDR3. V gene TRBV18 combines with J gene TRBJ2-7, with 9 bases identical to TRBD1. V shed 3 bases and J 2 bases; nucleotides not matched to a gene: 2. The CDR3 runs 14 residues. Germline V lookup: CDR1 KGHSH, CDR2 LQKENI. Here the CDR3 DNA reads TGTGCCAGCTCACCCGGGACAGGGCCCTACGAGCAGTACTTC. Its translation: CASSPGTGPYEQYF.

The chain carries TRBV7-8 and TRBJ2-7, with 11 bases fitting TRBD1. The junction had 1 base not matched to a gene; V was cut back by 4 bases and J by 5 bases. This CDR3 contains 13 residues. Germline V gene lookup returns CDR1 SGHVS and CDR2 FQNEAQ. CDR3 residues: CASSWDRGNEQYF. CDR3 coding DNA: TGTGCCAGCAGCTGGGACAGGGGGAACGAGCAGTACTTC.

This chain joins TRBV9 and TRBJ2-1; D perhaps matches TRBD2 (6 bases). CDR3 length: 17 residues. The V end was cut by 0 bases, the J end by 1 base, with 14 bases between. Germline assignment: CDR1 SGDLS and CDR2 YYNGEE. This CDR3 reads CASSVAGGTPSYNEQFF. CDR3 nucleotides: TGTGCCAGCAGCGTAGCTGGGGGGACCCCATCCTACAATGAGCAGTTCTTC.

This chain connects TRBV19 to TRBJ1-4, with a weak D call TRBD1 (6 bases). The CDR3 covers 17 residues. V was pared by 3 bases and J by 7 bases, with 21 bases between. Germline values: CDR1 LNHDA, CDR2 SQIVND (reference sequence). CDR3: CASSMPGGAYKGEKLFF. The CDR3 coding sequence is TGTGCCAGTAGTATGCCGGGGGGCGCATATAAAGGTGAAAAACTGTTTTTT.

This chain links TRBV3-1 (or the pseudogene TRBV3-2) with TRBJ1-2; D is perhaps TRBD1 (5 bases). Germline lookup yields CDR1 LGHDT and CDR2 YNNKEL (reference sequence). V shed 1 base and J shed 5 bases, with 14 bases lying between them. This CDR3 has 15 residues. CDR3 sequence reads: CASSQVEGEGYGYTF. The CDR3 DNA is TGTGCCAGCAGCCAAGTGGAGGGTGAGGGGTATGGCTACACCTTC.

The chain combines TRBV5-1 with TRBJ1-1, with D possibly matching TRBD1 (5 bases). The germline V gene encodes CDR1 SGHRS and CDR2 YFSETQ. V gave up 0 bases and J gave up 3 bases, with 12 bases separating them. CDR3 size: 15 residues. The CDR3 loop is CASSLGWGLDTEAFF. In nucleotides, the CDR3 is TGCGCCAGCAGCTTGGGGTGGGGACTAGACACTGAAGCTTTCTTT.

V is TRBV10-3 and J is TRBJ2-7; D possibly corresponds to TRBD1 (6 bases). V shed 5 bases and J shed 0 bases, with 11 bases lying between them. Germline CDR1 is ENHRY and CDR2 is SYGVKD. The CDR3 runs to 14 residues. DNA of the CDR3: TGTGCCATCAGTATCGGACAGAACTCCTACGAGCAGTACTTC. Translating it yields CAISIGQNSYEQYF.

This chain connects TRBV11-2 to TRBJ2-7, with D uncertain. The CDR3 extends over 13 amino acids. Germline loops: CDR1 SGHAT, CDR2 FQNNGV. V was clipped by 1 base and J by 2 bases, with 6 bases between them. CDR3 sequence reads: CASSLGSPYEQYF. In nucleotides, the CDR3 is TGTGCCAGCAGCTTAGGGAGCCCCTACGAGCAGTACTTC. Together with reference TRBV11-2 and TRBJ2-7, the CDR3 gives the full variable domain: EAGVAQSPRYKIIEKRQSVAFWCNPISGHATLYWYQQILGQGPKLLIQFQNNGVVDDSQLPKDRFSAERLKGVDSTLKIQPAKLEDSAVYLCASSLGSPYEQYFGPGTRLTVT.

The chain recombines TRBV29-1 with TRBJ2-2; tentatively, D is TRBD2 (6 bases). Germline V gene lookup returns CDR1 SQVTM and CDR2 ANQGSEA. The CDR3 sequence is 14 residues long. V lost 6 bases, J lost 5 bases, and 16 bases lay in between. The CDR3 region is CSVRGQGGTGELFF. The CDR3, as DNA: TGCAGCGTCCGGGGCCAGGGAGGTACCGGGGAGCTGTTTTTT.